The 26 T cell receptor beta chains below all came from one sample that was sequenced in a study of blood T cell repertoires in COVID-19. TCRdb's table, derived via immunoSEQ multiplex PCR, lists solely in-frame clones and lacks some. This table has 150,000 to 200,000 clones, approximately 88% appearing once. The specimen was peripheral blood. The receptor source for this set is a woman aged 30 to 39 with acute or convalescent COVID-19.

To note about this clone: The germline gene is not matched at one end of the junction; a read error may be the cause. The J gene is TRBJ1-5, the V gene TRBV11-2, with TRBD1 matching 7 bases. Germline values: CDR1 SGHAT, CDR2 FQNNGV. The CDR3 loop spans 14 amino acids. The CDR3: CASSLDRVGQPQHF. The CDR3 coding sequence is TGTGCCAGCAGCCTAGACAGGGTGGGTCAGCCCCAGCATTTT.

The table lists this clone with a count of one. CDR3 region: CASSIQGTTYGYTF. The CDR3 DNA follows: TGTGCCAGTAGTATACAGGGCACCACCTATGGCTACACCTTC. The V and J genes are TRBV19 and TRBJ1-2; D is possibly TRBD1 (5 bases). This CDR3 region has 14 residues. Per the germline V gene, CDR1 is LNHDA and CDR2 is SQIVND (reference sequence). Between the trimmed V and J ends, which lost 2 bases and 4 bases, there was a span of 11 bases.

CDR3 nucleotides: TGTGCCAGCAGCTTGGGGGGAGGCACAGATACGCAGTATTTT. Amino acid sequence: CASSLGGGTDTQYF. The rearrangement links TRBV5-6 to TRBJ2-3, with D tentatively TRBD2 (5 bases). The germline V gene has CDR1 SGHDT and CDR2 YYEEEE. This CDR3 region has 14 residues. The V gene lost 0 bases and the J gene lost 1 base, with 6 bases spanning the gap.

The chain is built from TRBV15 and TRBJ2-5; maybe TRBD2 (6 bases). Germline V gene sequence: CDR1 LNHNV, CDR2 YYDKDF (reference sequence). This CDR3 spans 16 amino acids. Trimming left V 0 bases short and J 0 bases short, with 11 bases between. In nucleotides, the CDR3 is TGTGCCACCAGCAGAGATTATCGGGGGTACCAAGAGACCCAGTACTTC. As protein: CATSRDYRGYQETQYF. The whole variable domain, filled in from reference TRBV15 and TRBJ2-5, reads DAMVIQNPRYQVTQFGKPVTLSCSQTLNHNVMYWYQQKSSQAPKLLFHYYDKDFNNEADTPDNFQSRRPNTSFCFLDIRSPGLGDTAMYLCATSRDYRGYQETQYFGPGTRLLVL.

Here the CDR3 DNA reads TGTGCCAGCAGTTTGCGGGCGACTAGCGGAGAGCAGTACTTC. This codes for CASSLRATSGEQYF. V is TRBV27 and J is TRBJ2-7; 9 positions match TRBD2. The germline V gene encodes CDR1 MNHEY and CDR2 SMNVEV (reference sequence). The ends lost 3 bases at V and 7 bases at J; junction bases unmatched: 7. The CDR3 runs to 14 residues.

The rearrangement joins TRBV30 to TRBJ1-1; maybe TRBD1 (5 bases). Per germline, CDR1 GTSNPN and CDR2 SVGIG (reference sequence). The CDR3 is 14 amino acids. V lost 0 bases and J 5 bases, leaving 13 bases between the germline ends. The CDR3 coding sequence is TGTGCCTGGAGTGTATCAGGGAAATTGACTGAAGCTTTCTTT. Protein product: CAWSVSGKLTEAFF.

This chain links TRBV30 with TRBJ1-5; D call uncertain. The germline V gene has CDR1 GTSNPN and CDR2 SVGIG (reference sequence). The V gene lost 2 bases and the J gene lost 9 bases, with 17 bases spanning the gap. CDR3 length: 14 amino acids. CDR3 sequence: CAWSRGPFDRPQHF. The DNA for the CDR3 is TGTGCCTGGAGTAGAGGTCCTTTTGATCGGCCCCAGCATTTT.

The chain combines TRBV2 with TRBJ2-1; tentatively, D is TRBD1 (5 bases). This CDR3 is built from 13 residues. V was clipped by 8 bases and J by 1 base, with 9 bases between them. Germline V gene data show CDR1 as SNHLY and CDR2 as FYNNEI. In DNA form, the CDR3 reads TGTGCCAGCGCAGGACATTCCTACAATGAGCAGTTCTTC. It encodes CASAGHSYNEQFF.

The CDR3 protein is CASNADSGRPYNEQFF. The CDR3 region has the DNA TGCGCCAGCAATGCCGATAGCGGGAGACCCTACAATGAGCAGTTCTTC. The chain carries TRBV5-1 and TRBJ2-1, with TRBD2 matching 9 bases. The CDR3 totals 16 residues. Germline V lookup: CDR1 SGHRS, CDR2 YFSETQ. V was clipped by 6 bases and J by 2 bases; unmatched bases: 9. The whole variable domain, remainder taken from reference TRBV5-1 and TRBJ2-1, is KAGVTQTPRYLIKTRGQQVTLSCSPISGHRSVSWYQQTPGQGLQFLFEYFSETQRNKGNFPGRFSGRQFSNSRSEMNVSTLELGDSALYLCASNADSGRPYNEQFFGPGTRLTVL.

The genes are TRBV5-1 and TRBJ2-3; 9 bases map to TRBD1. V shed 2 bases, J shed 2 bases, and the junction held 9 bases outside the gene matches. Germline CDR1 reads SGHRS; CDR2 reads YFSETQ. There are 17 residues in the CDR3. CDR3 sequence reads: CASSLEPGQGATDTQYF. In DNA form, the CDR3 reads TGCGCCAGCAGCTTAGAACCGGGACAGGGAGCCACAGATACGCAGTATTTT.

The chain joins TRBV6-5 to TRBJ1-1, with D perhaps matching TRBD1 (6 bases). The CDR3 spans 12 residues. Per the germline V gene, CDR1 is MNHEY and CDR2 is SVGAGI. The V end lost 0 bases, the J end lost 8 bases, and 7 bases lay between the germline ends. CDR3 amino acids: CASSYSQGEAFF. In DNA form, the CDR3 reads TGTGCCAGCAGTTACTCTCAGGGGGAAGCTTTCTTT.

The chain recombines TRBV30 with TRBJ2-7; 7 positions match TRBD1. The CDR3 has 15 residues. Trimming took 0 bases from V and 4 from J; bases not matched to a gene: 9. The germline gives CDR1 GTSNPN, CDR2 SVGIG (reference sequence). The CDR3 nucleotides are TGTGCCTGGAGTGTAATGGACAGGATGGGATACGAGCAGTACTTC. This gives the protein CAWSVMDRMGYEQYF.

V usage is TRBV25-1 and J usage is TRBJ1-3, with D maybe TRBD1 (5 bases). Per germline, CDR1 MGHDK and CDR2 SYGVNS. The CDR3 sequence is 14 residues long. Trimming shortened V by 6 bases and J by 7 bases, and 16 bases separated the two germline ends. The CDR3 nucleotides read TGTGCCAGCAGAAAGACGGGGGTATGGAACACCATATATTTT. Translating gives CASRKTGVWNTIYF.

CDR3 nucleotides: TGTGCCAGCAGTTACCGCGGTTTTTCTGGAAACACCATATATTTT. This encodes CASSYRGFSGNTIYF. The chain links TRBV6-5 to TRBJ1-3; D is ambiguous. CDR3 size: 15 residues. From germline, CDR1 is MNHEY and CDR2 SVGAGI. V lost 2 bases, J lost 1 base, and 9 bases lay in between.

The V gene is TRBV5-1, the J gene TRBJ1-2; no clear D. CDR3 length: 12 residues. Germline CDR1 and CDR2: SGHRS and YFSETQ. V lost 7 bases, J lost 5 bases, and 12 bases lay in between. Here the CDR3 reads CASRPGEYGYTF. The CDR3 region has the DNA TGCGCCAGCCGTCCCGGGGAGTATGGCTACACCTTC.

The rearrangement joins TRBV27 to TRBJ2-7, with 11 positions matching TRBD2. V trimming: 6 bases; J trimming: 2 bases; junction bases outside the gene matches: 9. CDR1 MNHEY and CDR2 SMNVEV come from the germline V gene (reference sequence). The CDR3 has 16 amino acids. CDR3 amino acids: CASRSLAGVGAYEQYF. CDR3 DNA sequence: TGTGCCAGCAGGTCACTAGCGGGAGTGGGGGCCTACGAGCAGTACTTC.

The chain couples TRBV6-5 to TRBJ2-1, with 8 bases lining up with TRBD2. This CDR3 spans 15 amino acids. Germline CDR1 and CDR2: MNHEY and SVGAGI. The V gene end was trimmed by 6 bases and the J gene end by 4 bases; junction bases not matched to a gene: 8. The CDR3 protein is CASSTSGSAYNEQFF. In DNA, the CDR3 is TGTGCCAGCAGCACAAGCGGGAGTGCATACAATGAGCAGTTCTTC.

The V call is TRBV2, the J call TRBJ1-1, with TRBD1 matching over 7 bases. V shed 6 bases and J 3 bases; nucleotides not matched to a gene: 7. This CDR3 has 14 amino acids. Germline V lookup: CDR1 SNHLY, CDR2 FYNNEI. The CDR3 nucleotides read TGTGCCAGCAGAGACAGGGTACGGGACACTGAAGCTTTCTTT. It translates to CASRDRVRDTEAFF. Full variable domain (missing parts from reference TRBV2 and TRBJ1-1): EPEVTQTPSHQVTQMGQEVILRCVPISNHLYFYWYRQILGQKVEFLVSFYNNEISEKSEIFDDQFSVERPDGSNFTLKIRSTKLEDSAMYFCASRDRVRDTEAFFGQGTRLTVV.

The chain employs TRBV5-1 and TRBJ2-6, with TRBD1 as a possible D gene (6 bases). This CDR3 has 16 amino acids. Germline V gives CDR1 SGHRS, CDR2 YFSETQ. With 0 bases removed from V and 4 bases from J, the gap between germline ends came to 11 bases. The CDR3 region has the DNA TGCGCCAGCAGCTTGGAGAGGGGGTCCGGGGCCAACGTCCTGACTTTC. It is translated as CASSLERGSGANVLTF.

The V call is TRBV5-1, the J call TRBJ2-7; 7 bases match TRBD2. The CDR3 runs to 14 residues. Per germline, CDR1 SGHRS and CDR2 YFSETQ. V shed 4 bases, J shed 5 bases, and the junction held 9 bases outside the gene matches. The CDR3 here is CASSLLAASDEQYF. Here the CDR3 DNA reads TGCGCCAGCAGCCTGCTAGCGGCGTCTGACGAGCAGTACTTC.

The chain employs TRBV5-6 and TRBJ1-2; no clear D. The CDR3 spans 15 residues. The germline V gene encodes CDR1 SGHDT and CDR2 YYEEEE. Between the trimmed V and J ends, which lost 1 base and 7 bases, there was a span of 17 bases. The CDR3 DNA sequence: TGTGCCAGCAGCTTGATAGCGGGCCTTGGAAGTGGCTACACCTTC. It codes for CASSLIAGLGSGYTF.

This chain uses TRBV2 with TRBJ1-1; 9 positions match TRBD1. The CDR3 runs 14 residues. CDR1 is SNHLY, CDR2 FYNNEI, per germline. Trimming at V came to 6 bases and at J to 4 bases, leaving 6 bases not matched to a gene. The CDR3 coding sequence is TGTGCCAGCAGCCCGGGACAGGGTTCCACTGAAGCTTTCTTT. Translation gives CASSPGQGSTEAFF.

A few counts support this clone. V and J are TRBV6-1 and TRBJ1-1; maybe TRBD1 (5 bases). Between the trimmed V and J ends, which lost 2 bases and 7 bases, there was a span of 8 bases. The CDR3 loop spans 12 amino acids. The germline gives CDR1 MNHNS, CDR2 SASEGT. The CDR3 loop reads CASSERGLEAFF. CDR3 coding DNA: TGTGCCAGCAGTGAAAGGGGCCTTGAAGCTTTCTTT.

V is TRBV2 and J is TRBJ1-1; a possible D gene is TRBD1 (5 bases). Trimming took 7 bases from V and 4 from J, leaving 16 bases between them. CDR3 length equals 14 residues. Germline lookup yields CDR1 SNHLY and CDR2 FYNNEI. The CDR3 region has the DNA TGTGCCAGCAAAGATCATGACAGTTCCACTGAAGCTTTCTTT. The encoded protein is CASKDHDSSTEAFF. Based on the CDR3 plus reference TRBV2 and TRBJ1-1, the full variable domain is EPEVTQTPSHQVTQMGQEVILRCVPISNHLYFYWYRQILGQKVEFLVSFYNNEISEKSEIFDDQFSVERPDGSNFTLKIRSTKLEDSAMYFCASKDHDSSTEAFFGQGTRLTVV.

This clone was seen a few times. J is TRBJ2-1 and V is TRBV24-1; 8 nucleotides line up with TRBD1. Unmatched junction bases numbered 12, after V lost 5 bases and J lost 4 bases. This CDR3 region has 17 residues. CDR1 KGHDR and CDR2 SFDVKD come from the germline V gene. The CDR3 here is CATSARQGLAQYNEQFF. CDR3 DNA sequence: TGTGCCACCAGTGCAAGACAGGGGCTAGCCCAATACAATGAGCAGTTCTTC.

The rearrangement joins TRBV12-3 or TRBV12-4 to TRBJ2-1, with 8 bases fitting TRBD2. Trimming cost V 6 bases and J 8 bases; bases outside gene matches: 0. The CDR3 is 11 amino acids. In DNA form, the CDR3 reads TGTGCCAGCAGGCGGGGGGATGAGCAGTTCTTC. It translates to CASRRGDEQFF.